These T cell receptor beta chains were read from a single sample in a study of Japanese encephalitis immunity and Zika vaccine responses. One entry per CDR3 protein results from TCRdb running MiXCR on the 5' RACE reads. The sample carries about 240 distinct CDR3 sequences, roughly 1.9% recorded once. The specimen was antigen-activated CD8+ T cells from blood, cultured, collected during a Zika inactivated vaccine study. These receptor sequences come from an adult man who received an inactivated Zika virus vaccine. The CDR3 runs from the conserved cysteine through the conserved F or W. The order of the fields is clone size, V gene, J gene, D gene, CDR3 protein, CDR3 DNA. A D gene is named only where the DNA matches it firmly. Part of the rows lack a size; the others show once, few, many or a class for expanded clones.

hyperexpanded	TRBV7-3	TRBJ2-5	TRBD2	CASSLLAGGAETQYF	TGTGCCAGCAGCTTACTAGCGGGGGGGGCGGAGACCCAGTACTTC
large	TRBV4-3	TRBJ2-1	.	CASSLVRSSYNEQFF	TGCGCCAGCAGCCTCGTGAGGAGCTCCTACAATGAGCAGTTCTTC
large	TRBV5-5	TRBJ1-6	.	CASSLGHHNSPLHF	TGTGCCAGCAGCTTGGGACATCATAATTCACCCCTCCACTTT
large	TRBV27	TRBJ1-5	.	CASSLRDSNQPQHF	TGTGCCAGCAGTTTGCGGGATAGCAATCAGCCCCAGCATTTT
large	TRBV4-3	TRBJ1-2	.	CASSTAGVSYGYTF	TGCGCCAGCAGCACGGCCGGGGTTAGCTATGGCTACACCTTC
medium-sized	TRBV27	TRBJ2-5	.	CASSPGGAGGLQETQYF	TGTGCCAGCAGTCCGGGGGGGGCAGGGGGCCTCCAAGAGACCCAGTACTTC
.	TRBV4-3	TRBJ1-2	.	CASSQVGREDYGYTF	TGCGCCAGCAGCCAAGTCGGCAGGGAGGACTATGGCTACACCTTC
medium-sized	TRBV4-3	TRBJ1-1	.	CASSQVAALNTEAFF	TGCGCCAGCAGCCAAGTTGCAGCACTGAACACTGAAGCTTTCTTT
medium-sized	TRBV9	TRBJ1-2	.	CASSVGASYTF	TGTGCCAGCAGCGTAGGGGCTAGCTACACCTTC
medium-sized	TRBV21-1	TRBJ2-5	.	CASSKVGETQYF	TGTGCCAGCAGCAAAGTGGGAGAGACCCAGTACTTC
medium-sized	TRBV27	TRBJ1-6	.	CASSHLKTYNSPLHF	TGTGCCAGCAGTCACCTTAAAACCTATAATTCACCCCTCCACTTT
medium-sized	TRBV4-3	TRBJ2-7	TRBD2	CASSPGGVTEQYF	TGCGCCAGCAGCCCTGGGGGGGTTACCGAGCAGTACTTC
large	TRBV6-4	TRBJ2-1	TRBD2	CASSDGRGGYNEQFF	TGTGCCAGCAGTGACGGGCGGGGGGGCTACAATGAGCAGTTCTTC
.	TRBV5-5	TRBJ2-7	.	CASSLGSLYEQYF	TGTGCCAGCAGCTTGGGCAGCCTCTACGAGCAGTACTTC
large	TRBV4-3	TRBJ1-2	.	CASSQGDLFYGYTF	TGCGCCAGCAGCCAAGGGGACCTCTTCTATGGCTACACCTTC
medium-sized	TRBV28	TRBJ1-1	.	CASSLATELYTEAFF	TGTGCCAGCAGTTTGGCGACAGAACTTTACACTGAAGCTTTCTTT
large	TRBV4-3	TRBJ2-3	TRBD2	CASSLILAGDTDTQYF	TGCGCCAGCAGCCTGATACTAGCGGGGGACACAGATACGCAGTATTTT
large	TRBV4-3	TRBJ1-1	.	CASSQVAEMNTEAFF	TGCGCCAGCAGCCAAGTCGCAGAGATGAACACTGAAGCTTTCTTT
large	TRBV18	TRBJ2-2	.	CATPGQGTNTGELFF	TGTGCCACCCCCGGGCAGGGTACGAACACCGGGGAGCTGTTTTTT
medium-sized	TRBV4-3	TRBJ1-2	TRBD1	CASSQDGGQGVNGYTF	TGCGCCAGCAGCCAAGATGGGGGACAGGGGGTGAATGGCTACACCTTC
large	TRBV4-3	TRBJ2-7	TRBD1	CASSHIQGSSYEQYF	TGCGCCAGCAGCCATATACAGGGGAGCTCCTACGAGCAGTACTTC
few	TRBV4-3	TRBJ1-1	.	CASSLMGPHTEAFF	TGCGCCAGCAGCCTAATGGGCCCCCACACTGAAGCTTTCTTT
large	TRBV4-3	TRBJ2-1	TRBD2	CASSLAAAGGIDEQFF	TGCGCCAGCAGCCTGGCGGCTGCGGGGGGAATTGATGAGCAGTTCTTC
large	TRBV4-3	TRBJ2-7	.	CASSQDGVGKYF	TGCGCCAGCAGCCAAGATGGGGTGGGAAAGTACTTC
large	TRBV4-3	TRBJ2-2	.	CASSHSDGRTGELFF	TGCGCCAGCAGCCATTCCGACGGACGGACCGGGGAGCTGTTTTTT
large	TRBV4-3	TRBJ2-7	.	CASSQGDGSSYEQYF	TGCGCCAGCAGCCAAGGGGACGGGAGCTCCTACGAGCAGTACTTC
large	TRBV4-3	TRBJ1-1	.	CASSQESRLNTEAFF	TGCGCCAGCAGCCAAGAATCGAGATTGAACACTGAAGCTTTCTTT
medium-sized	TRBV4-3	TRBJ1-3	.	CASSEPGLAGNTIYF	TGCGCCAGCAGCGAGCCGGGGCTAGCCGGAAACACCATATATTTT
large	TRBV4-3	TRBJ1-1	.	CASSHPHTEAFF	TGCGCCAGCAGCCACCCGCACACTGAAGCTTTCTTT
medium-sized	TRBV5-6	TRBJ2-5	.	CASSLGGALETQYF	TGTGCCAGCAGCTTGGGGGGGGCCTTGGAGACCCAGTACTTC
large	TRBV4-3	TRBJ1-2	.	CASSQVPTEANYGYTF	TGCGCCAGCAGCCAAGTTCCCACAGAAGCTAACTATGGCTACACCTTC
medium-sized	TRBV12-3/TRBV12-4	TRBJ2-2	TRBD1	CASNRPDRVDGELFF	TGTGCCAGCAACCGACCGGACAGGGTTGACGGGGAGCTGTTTTTT
large	TRBV4-3	TRBJ1-2	TRBD1	CASSHHGQAYGYTF	TGCGCCAGCAGCCATCACGGACAGGCCTATGGCTACACCTTC
large	TRBV4-3	TRBJ2-7	TRBD2	CASSQGRGGYEQYF	TGCGCCAGCAGCCAAGGACGGGGGGGATACGAGCAGTACTTC
medium-sized	TRBV4-3	TRBJ2-3	TRBD2	CASSQVGLAGGTDTQYF	TGCGCCAGCAGCCAAGTGGGTCTTGCGGGGGGGACAGATACGCAGTATTTT
large	TRBV4-3	TRBJ2-7	.	CASSQVDSEGYEQYF	TGCGCCAGCAGCCAAGTCGACAGCGAGGGGTACGAGCAGTACTTC
.	TRBV21-1	TRBJ1-2	.	CASSKRGPSSLGYTF	TGTGCCAGCAGCAAAAGGGGGCCTTCTAGTTTGGGCTACACCTTC
large	TRBV6-2/TRBV6-3	TRBJ2-1	TRBD2	CASSRQRGGAYNEQFF	TGTGCCAGCAGCCGGCAGCGGGGGGGGGCCTACAATGAGCAGTTCTTC
medium-sized	TRBV20-1	TRBJ1-5	TRBD1	CSAREDRGNQPQHF	TGCAGTGCTAGAGAGGACAGGGGCAATCAGCCCCAGCATTTT
large	TRBV4-3	TRBJ1-1	.	CASSQDPTVSEAFF	TGCGCCAGCAGCCAAGACCCGACGGTCAGTGAAGCTTTCTTT
.	TRBV7-8	TRBJ2-3	TRBD2	CASSLRGGTSGSDTQYF	TGTGCCAGCAGCTTGAGGGGCGGGACTAGCGGTTCAGATACGCAGTATTTT
large	TRBV27	TRBJ2-3	.	CASSTRDFTDTQYF	TGTGCCAGCAGTACCCGGGACTTTACAGATACGCAGTATTTT
large	TRBV4-1	TRBJ1-4	.	CASSPQTTGLRIEKLFF	TGCGCCAGCAGCCCACAAACCACCGGGCTAAGGATTGAAAAACTGTTTTTT
large	TRBV4-3	TRBJ1-2	TRBD1	CASSQPGQDGYTF	TGCGCCAGCAGCCAGCCGGGACAGGATGGCTACACCTTC
hyperexpanded	TRBV4-3	TRBJ2-1	TRBD2	CASSLSSGVTYNEQFF	TGCGCCAGCAGCCTATCTAGCGGGGTTACCTACAATGAGCAGTTCTTC
large	TRBV4-3	TRBJ1-1	.	CASSQNSGGNTEAFF	TGCGCCAGCAGCCAGAATTCCGGGGGGAACACTGAAGCTTTCTTT
.	TRBV20-1	TRBJ2-1	.	CSARAGTQQFF	TGCAGTGCTAGAGCCGGGACTCAGCAGTTCTTC
large	TRBV4-3	TRBJ2-1	.	CASRPTSGDYNEQFF	TGCGCCAGCAGACCAACTAGTGGGGACTACAATGAGCAGTTCTTC
.	TRBV12-3/TRBV12-4	TRBJ1-1	.	CASSPQVEAFF	TGTGCCAGCAGCCCCCAGGTTGAAGCTTTCTTT
large	TRBV4-3	TRBJ1-2	TRBD1	CASSQGDRENGYTF	TGCGCCAGCAGCCAGGGGGACAGGGAAAATGGCTACACCTTC
large	TRBV4-3	TRBJ1-2	TRBD1	CASSQVGQGEWSSNYGYTF	TGCGCCAGCAGCCAAGTCGGCCAGGGGGAATGGAGTTCTAACTATGGCTACACCTTC